Below, 18 T cell receptor beta chains from the same sample are listed, as sequenced in a study of beta chain features in type 1 diabetes. Study outcomes and limitations: Shorter TCRB CDR3s, moderately but significantly so, marked every one of the four CD4+ subsets in Type 1 diabetes patients.

Isolated RNA was reverse transcribed in full, so expressed TCRB transcripts were sequenced. The repertoire was sequenced with immunoSEQ multiplex PCR; TCRdb's copy has only in-frame clones and lacks some. In the table there are roughly 100,000 clones, under 30% of which are singletons. These receptors' targets are unknown. Sequencing was performed on central memory CD4+ T cells from blood. Source of these receptors: a woman younger than 35 with type 1 diabetes.

This clone has just one count. V is TRBV7-2 and J is TRBJ2-7, with a possible D match to TRBD1 (6 bases). Germline V gives CDR1 SGHTA, CDR2 FQGNSA. The CDR3 extends over 15 amino acids. V was cut by 1 base and J by 4 bases, with 14 bases left in between. The CDR3 nucleotides read TGTGCCAGCAGCTTAGAAAGACAGGTTGCATACGAGCAGTACTTC. Protein: CASSLERQVAYEQYF. Complete variable domain (other parts from reference TRBV7-2 and TRBJ2-7): GAGVSQSPSNKVTEKGKDVELRCDPISGHTALYWYRQSLGQGLEFLIYFQGNSAPDKSGLPSDRFSAERTGGSVSTLTIQRTQQEDSAVYLCASSLERQVAYEQYFGPGTRLTVT.

This chain connects TRBV7-2 to TRBJ2-7; 11 bases line up with TRBD2. The J segment lost 0 bases and the V segment lost 1 base, leaving 8 bases of the junction unmatched. There are 18 residues in the CDR3. From germline, CDR1 is SGHTA and CDR2 FQGNSA. This CDR3 is CASSLGYSGRAYSYEQYF. Written as DNA, the CDR3 is TGTGCCAGCAGCTTAGGGTATAGCGGGAGGGCCTACTCCTACGAGCAGTACTTC.

This clone was recorded a few times. The chain couples TRBV19 to TRBJ2-3; D is perhaps TRBD2 (5 bases). Trimming removed 3 bases from V and 3 bases from J, with 10 bases in between. Germline assignment: CDR1 LNHDA and CDR2 SQIVND (reference sequence). This CDR3 spans 14 amino acids. CDR3 bases: TGTGCCAGTAGTATTGGGAGACATACAGATACGCAGTATTTT. Translating it yields CASSIGRHTDTQYF.

This clone was seen a few times. This chain connects TRBV6-5 to TRBJ2-3; D possibly corresponds to TRBD2 (6 bases). The V gene's germline CDR1 is MNHEY and CDR2 SVGAGI. This CDR3 comprises 15 residues. With 2 bases removed from V and 2 bases from J, the gap between germline ends came to 11 bases. CDR3 in DNA: TGTGCCAGCAGTTACCATAGCGGTGACACAGATACGCAGTATTTT. This translates into CASSYHSGDTDTQYF.

This clone was counted between two and nine times. J is TRBJ2-3 and V is TRBV7-8; D remains unclear. The V end lost 2 bases, the J end lost 0 bases, and 9 bases lay between the germline ends. Looked up from germline, CDR1 is SGHVS and CDR2 is FQNEAQ. The CDR3 totals 15 residues. Here the CDR3 reads CASSLIQLSTDTQYF. CDR3 DNA sequence: TGTGCCAGCAGCTTAATACAGCTAAGCACAGATACGCAGTATTTT.

This chain uses TRBV9 with TRBJ2-2, with 8 bases aligning to TRBD1. Germline assignment: CDR1 SGDLS and CDR2 YYNGEE. CDR3 size: 15 residues. Trimming took 5 bases from V and 7 from J; bases not matched to a gene: 10. In nucleotides, the CDR3 is TGTGCCAGCAGGGTCGGGACAGGTGTTGACGGGGAGCTGTTTTTT. Translation gives CASRVGTGVDGELFF.

This clone was counted ten times or more. The rearrangement uses TRBV4-2 and TRBJ2-7, with D perhaps matching TRBD1 (7 bases). Germline V gene sequence: CDR1 LGHNA, CDR2 YNFKEQ. Deletions cut 8 bases from V and 5 bases from J, with 16 bases between. The CDR3 runs to 13 residues. Here the CDR3 reads CASGNRGGDEQYF. Here the CDR3 DNA reads TGTGCCAGCGGAAACAGGGGAGGCGACGAGCAGTACTTC.

This chain uses TRBV4-1 with TRBJ1-2; TRBD1 agrees at 7 bases. With 1 base clipped from V and 7 bases from J, the junction kept 9 bases outside the gene matches. In germline, CDR1 is MGHRA, CDR2 YSYEKL. There are 15 residues in the CDR3. The CDR3 DNA sequence: TGCGCCAGCAGCCAAGGACTAGGGGGCGAAGGTGGCTACACCTTC. It translates to CASSQGLGGEGGYTF.

The table lists this clone with a few counts. The V gene is TRBV14, the J gene TRBJ2-3, with D possibly being TRBD1 (6 bases). The CDR3 totals 13 residues. The germline CDR1 and CDR2 sequences are SGHDN and FVKESK. V lost 8 bases and J 6 bases, leaving 15 bases between the germline ends. The DNA of the CDR3 is TGTGCCAGCGAGTCGACAGGTCAGGATACGCAGTATTTT. Amino acid sequence: CASESTGQDTQYF.

The table lists this clone with a few counts. The chain is built from TRBV28 and TRBJ2-7, with 8 bases lining up with TRBD2. Germline trimming cut 4 bases from V and 2 bases from J; bases unmatched to any gene: 10. Germline lookup yields CDR1 MDHEN and CDR2 SYDVKM. CDR3 length equals 16 residues. CDR3 region: CASSSAGTRNAYEQYF. For the CDR3, the DNA is TGTGCCAGCAGTTCAGCCGGGACTAGAAACGCCTACGAGCAGTACTTC. The full variable domain, its missing parts supplied by reference TRBV28 and TRBJ2-7, is DVKVTQSSRYLVKRTGEKVFLECVQDMDHENMFWYRQDPGLGLRLIYFSYDVKMKEKGDIPEGYSVSREKKERFSLILESASTNQTSMYLCASSSAGTRNAYEQYFGPGTRLTVT.

This clone has a handful of counts. The V gene is TRBV30, the J gene TRBJ2-3; the match to TRBD1 covers 7 bases. This CDR3 contains 15 residues. V was clipped by 2 bases and J by 2 bases; unmatched bases: 7. Germline values: CDR1 GTSNPN, CDR2 SVGIG (reference sequence). As DNA, the CDR3 is TGTGCCTGGAGTTTAGGGGGCGTTTACACAGATACGCAGTATTTT. It translates to CAWSLGGVYTDTQYF.

The V call is TRBV7-9, the J call TRBJ2-3, with 10 nucleotides matching TRBD2. Germline CDR1 reads SEHNR; CDR2 reads FQNEAQ (reference sequence). With 2 bases clipped from V and 4 bases from J, the junction kept 3 bases outside the gene matches. The CDR3 sequence is 15 residues long. CDR3 bases: TGTGCCAGCAGCTTAACTAGCGGGAACGCAGATACGCAGTATTTT. This sequence encodes CASSLTSGNADTQYF. The whole variable domain, filled in from reference TRBV7-9 and TRBJ2-3, reads DTGVSQNPRHKITKRGQNVTFRCDPISEHNRLYWYRQTLGQGPEFLTYFQNEAQLEKSRLLSDRFSAERPKGSFSTLEIQRTEQGDSAMYLCASSLTSGNADTQYFGPGTRLTVL.

This clone was picked up a small number of times. The DNA for the CDR3 is TGTGCCAGCAGCGTAGGAGTCGGGACACAGGGCCATGAGCAGTTCTTC. Residues: CASSVGVGTQGHEQFF. The rearrangement uses TRBV9 and TRBJ2-1; a possible D gene is TRBD1 (6 bases). The CDR3 consists of 16 residues. V lost 0 bases and J 8 bases, leaving 18 bases between the germline ends. Germline V gene lookup returns CDR1 SGDLS and CDR2 YYNGEE.

J is TRBJ2-1 and V is TRBV6-6; 7 positions match TRBD1. From germline, CDR1 is MNHNY and CDR2 SVGAGI (reference sequence). V shed 0 bases, J shed 12 bases, and the junction held 11 bases outside the gene matches. The CDR3 runs 15 residues. The CDR3 loop is CASSYSAEGGLVQFF. The DNA for the CDR3 is TGTGCCAGCAGTTACTCGGCTGAAGGGGGCTTAGTGCAGTTCTTC.

This clone was found a few times. This chain links TRBV18 with TRBJ2-2; a weak D match, TRBD2 (6 bases). Deletions cut 1 base from V and 7 bases from J, with 10 bases between. Germline CDR1 and CDR2: KGHSH and LQKENI. This CDR3 spans 14 amino acids. CDR3 DNA sequence: TGTGCCAGCTCACCACGACTAGAGGTCGGGGAGCTGTTTTTT. Encoded protein: CASSPRLEVGELFF.

This clone was counted only a few times. The gene calls are TRBV6-6 and TRBJ2-7, with no clear D. The CDR3 covers 12 residues. Trimming pared 4 bases from V and 4 bases from J, leaving 8 bases between. CDR1 and CDR2 (germline): MNHNY, SVGAGI (reference sequence). CDR3 amino acids: CASSLSRYEQYF. The CDR3 coding sequence is TGTGCCAGCAGTTTGTCCCGTTACGAGCAGTACTTC.

This clone was seen a handful of times. This rearrangement joins TRBV29-1 to TRBJ2-1, with 7 bases matching TRBD2. Per germline, CDR1 SQVTM and CDR2 ANQGSEA. V shed 5 bases and J 10 bases; nucleotides not matched to a gene: 20. This CDR3 has 16 residues. The CDR3 sequence is CSVKLRAGVGKEEQFF. CDR3 nucleotide sequence: TGCAGCGTTAAACTGCGGGCGGGAGTTGGGAAAGAGGAGCAGTTCTTC.

The chain has TRBV30 and TRBJ2-1; tentative D call: TRBD2 (5 bases). V lost 3 bases to trimming and J lost 8 bases, with 8 bases between them. This CDR3 has 11 residues. Germline V gene lookup returns CDR1 GTSNPN and CDR2 SVGIG (reference sequence). For the CDR3, the DNA is TGTGCCTGGAGAGCGGCCGATGAGCAGTTCTTC. Amino acids: CAWRAADEQFF. Combining the CDR3 with reference TRBV30 and TRBJ2-1 gives the whole variable domain SQTIHQWPATLVQPVGSPLSLECTVEGTSNPNLYWYRQAAGRGLQLLFYSVGIGQISSEVPQNLSASRPQDRQFILSSKKLLLSDSGFYLCAWRAADEQFFGPGTRLTVL.